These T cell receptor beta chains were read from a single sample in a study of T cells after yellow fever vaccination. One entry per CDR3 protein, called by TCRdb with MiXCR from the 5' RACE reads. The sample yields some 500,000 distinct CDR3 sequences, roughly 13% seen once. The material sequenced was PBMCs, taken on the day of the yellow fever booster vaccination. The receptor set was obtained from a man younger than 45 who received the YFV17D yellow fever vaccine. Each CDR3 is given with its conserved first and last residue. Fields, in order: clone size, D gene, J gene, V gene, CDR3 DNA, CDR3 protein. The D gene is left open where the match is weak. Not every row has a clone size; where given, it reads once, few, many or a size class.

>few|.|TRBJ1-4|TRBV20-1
TGCAGTGCTAGAGATGCGGGGGAGCCGGGGGAAAAACTGTTTTTT
CSARDAGEPGEKLFF
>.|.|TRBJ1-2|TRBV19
TGTGCCAGTAACCCCCGACAGGCAACCCCCTATGGCTACACCTTC
CASNPRQATPYGYTF
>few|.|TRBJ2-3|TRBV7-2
TGTGCCAGCAGCTCCGGGGTAGTCGCAGATACGCAGTATTTT
CASSSGVVADTQYF
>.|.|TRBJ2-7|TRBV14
TGTGCCAGCAGCCAAGTTACAACGGGAGAGCGGTACTTC
CASSQVTTGERYF
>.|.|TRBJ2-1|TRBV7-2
TGTGCCAGCAGCTCGATACCGGGACTGAATCACAATGAGCAGTTCTTC
CASSSIPGLNHNEQFF
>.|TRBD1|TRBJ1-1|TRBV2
TGTGCCAGCAGGCAGGGGGTTCCGGGCACTGAAGCTTTCTTT
CASRQGVPGTEAFF
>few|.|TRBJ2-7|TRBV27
TGTGCCAGCAGTTTATCCAGGGCCCCCTACGAGCAGTACTTC
CASSLSRAPYEQYF
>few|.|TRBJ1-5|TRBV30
TGTGCCTACGCGGGGCAAAGCAATCAGCCCCAGCATTTT
CAYAGQSNQPQHF
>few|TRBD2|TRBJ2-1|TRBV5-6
TGTGCCAGCAGCTTGGCCGGGCTAGCGGAGGAGCAGTTCTTC
CASSLAGLAEEQFF
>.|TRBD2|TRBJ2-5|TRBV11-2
TGTGCCAGCAGTTACGGTCCCGGGACTAGCGGGAGCGTTTCGACCCAGTACTTC
CASSYGPGTSGSVSTQYF
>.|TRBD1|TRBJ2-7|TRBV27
TGTGCCAGCAGTCTGACAGGGGCGAACTACGAGCAGTACTTC
CASSLTGANYEQYF
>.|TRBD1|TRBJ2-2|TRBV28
TGTGCCAGCAGTTTCGTATGGGGACAGGGGGATGCCGGGGAGCTGTTTTTT
CASSFVWGQGDAGELFF
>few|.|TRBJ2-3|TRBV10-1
TGCGCCAGCAGTGATGTAGGCCGTGGGAATACGCAGTATTTT
CASSDVGRGNTQYF
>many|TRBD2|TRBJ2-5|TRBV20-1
TGCAGTGCTCGGACTAGCGGGGAAGAGACCCAGTACTTC
CSARTSGEETQYF
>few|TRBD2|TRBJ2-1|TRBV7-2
TGTGCCACCAACGATATCGGCGGGAGCGTACTCTACAATGAGCAGTTCTTC
CATNDIGGSVLYNEQFF
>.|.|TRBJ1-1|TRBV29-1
TGCAGCGTGGTAAAGGCGGGGACTGAAGCTTTCTTT
CSVVKAGTEAFF
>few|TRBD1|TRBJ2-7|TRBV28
TGTGCCAGCAGTTTGTCGCTGACAGGGCCCTACGAGCAGTACTTC
CASSLSLTGPYEQYF
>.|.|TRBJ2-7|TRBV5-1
TGCGCCAGCAGCAATGACGGGTTGGGCGAGCAGTACTTC
CASSNDGLGEQYF
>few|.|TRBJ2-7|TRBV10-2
TGCGCCAGCAGTGCGGGGGACGTCTACGAGCAGTACTTC
CASSAGDVYEQYF
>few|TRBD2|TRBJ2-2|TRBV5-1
TGCGCCAGCAGCCAGGGACTACCCACCGGGGAGCTGTTTTTT
CASSQGLPTGELFF